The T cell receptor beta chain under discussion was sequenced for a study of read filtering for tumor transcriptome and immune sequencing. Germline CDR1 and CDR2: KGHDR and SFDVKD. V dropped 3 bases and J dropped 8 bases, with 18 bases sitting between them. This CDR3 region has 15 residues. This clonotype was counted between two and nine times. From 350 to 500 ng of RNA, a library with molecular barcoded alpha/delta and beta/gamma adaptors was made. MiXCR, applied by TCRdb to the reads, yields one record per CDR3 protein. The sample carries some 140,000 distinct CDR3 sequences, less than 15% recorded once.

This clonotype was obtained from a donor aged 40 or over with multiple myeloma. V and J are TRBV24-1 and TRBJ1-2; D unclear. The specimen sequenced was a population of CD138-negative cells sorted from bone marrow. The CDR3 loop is CATSDRRSGARGYTF. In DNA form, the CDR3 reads TGTGCCACCAGTGATAGGAGGTCGGGAGCCCGAGGCTACACCTTC.